These 16 T cell receptor beta chains were all obtained from the same sample, sequenced in a study of blood T cells in healthy people across ages. The second PCR ran roughly 6 to 12 cycles with a sample-barcoded 5' primer and J-beta primers. TCRdb used MiXCR to reprocess the 5' RACE reads, holding one entry per CDR3 protein. The profile shows around 800,000 distinct CDR3 sequences, about 45% of them singletons. Specimen: blood. These receptor sequences come from a man at least 80 years old in good health.

Comment on this clonotype: A much larger clone is a single base away; this may be a read error. The V and J genes are TRBV5-6 and TRBJ2-5; TRBD1 matches 9 bases. The CDR3 covers 16 residues. Germline-derived CDR1 and CDR2 are SGHDT and YYEEEE. The trim removed 2 bases at V and 4 bases at J, leaving 9 bases unmatched. The CDR3 DNA follows: TGTGCCAGCAGCTTACCGGGACAGGGAGGGAGAGAGACCCAGTACTTC. Encoded protein: CASSLPGQGGRETQYF.

This chain links TRBV21-1 with TRBJ2-7; TRBD1 is taken as the D call from the table, unchecked against the DNA. TRBV21-1 is reported as a pseudogene. There are 17 residues in the CDR3. The CDR3 here is CASSKTGQGIFSYEQYF. Written as DNA, the CDR3 is TGTGCCAGCAGCAAAACTGGACAGGGGATCTTCTCCTACGAGCAGTACTTC.

This clonotype turned up a few times. J is TRBJ1-5 and V is TRBV5-1; D call uncertain. This CDR3 is 13 amino acids long. The germline V and J ends were trimmed by 0 bases and 8 bases, with 9 bases remaining between them. Germline V lookup: CDR1 SGHRS, CDR2 YFSETQ. CDR3 DNA sequence: TGCGCCAGCAGCTTGGAAGGGCAAAAGCCCCAGCATTTT. It translates to CASSLEGQKPQHF.

The chain combines TRBV20-1 with TRBJ2-5, with TRBD1 matching 7 bases. This CDR3 is built from 13 residues. V shed 6 bases and J 11 bases; nucleotides not matched to a gene: 15. Germline V gene data show CDR1 as DFQATT and CDR2 as SNEGSKA (reference sequence). The CDR3 DNA sequence: TGCAGTGCCAGGATAGACAGGGCTTTCGGGCAGTACTTC. It translates to CSARIDRAFGQYF.

The V gene is TRBV18, the J gene TRBJ2-4; the D gene is possibly TRBD2 (5 bases). TRBJ2-5 explains the end of the DNA better; the J call may be wrong. The CDR3 is made up of 15 amino acids. CDR1 and CDR2 from the germline V gene are KGHSH and LQKENI. CDR3 sequence: CASSPRQTNQETQYF. Here the CDR3 DNA reads TGTGCCAGCTCACCACGGCAGACTAACCAAGAGACCCAGTACTTC.

This clonotype was picked up a small number of times. It may be a read error: a sequence one base away is much more abundant. V and J are TRBV7-2 and TRBJ1-2, with 7 positions matching TRBD1. Trimming cost V 4 bases and J 7 bases; bases outside gene matches: 12. From germline, CDR1 is SGHTA and CDR2 FQGNSA. CDR3 length: 15 amino acids. For the CDR3, the DNA is TGTGCCAGCAGCTCCCCCCCGACAGGGACGGGTGGCTACACCTTC. It specifies CASSSPPTGTGGYTF.

The gene calls are TRBV20-1 and TRBJ2-1; D is uncertain. The ends were cut back, 1 base at V and 8 bases at J, with 9 bases in the middle. Germline values: CDR1 DFQATT, CDR2 SNEGSKA (reference sequence). The CDR3 contains 12 residues. The CDR3 nucleotides read TGCAGTGCTAGAGCGCTGTTCGATGAGCAGTTCTTC. It yields the protein CSARALFDEQFF.

This clonotype was seen a few times. This rearrangement joins TRBV4-1 to TRBJ2-7; no definite D call. Germline V gene data show CDR1 as MGHRA and CDR2 as YSYEKL. V lost 0 bases and J lost 7, with 13 bases in between. The CDR3 covers 14 residues. The CDR3 reads CASSQDEEKGEQYF. The CDR3 DNA is TGCGCCAGCAGCCAAGATGAGGAGAAAGGGGAGCAGTACTTC.

Only a few counts were recorded for this clonotype. V and J are TRBV20-1 and TRBJ2-7; D gene unclear. In germline, CDR1 is DFQATT, CDR2 SNEGSKA (reference sequence). This CDR3 has 12 amino acids. Trimming took off 6 bases at V and 4 bases at J, with 13 bases between the two ends. CDR3 coding DNA: TGCAGTGCAACTACCGGAGTTTACGAGCAGTACTTC. This codes for CSATTGVYEQYF.

This clonotype showed up just a few times. V is TRBV7-9 and J is TRBJ2-5; D might be TRBD2 (6 bases). This CDR3 is built from 15 residues. V was trimmed by 4 bases and J by 3 bases, leaving 15 bases between them. The germline CDR1 and CDR2 sequences are SEHNR and FQNEAQ (reference sequence). The CDR3 here is CASSSQTGVEETQYF. Written as DNA, the CDR3 is TGTGCCAGCAGCTCCCAAACGGGAGTTGAAGAGACCCAGTACTTC.

This clonotype turned up a few times. This chain uses TRBV7-2 with TRBJ2-3, with 10 nucleotides matching TRBD2. Trimming at V came to 6 bases and at J to 7 bases, leaving 10 bases not matched to a gene. The germline gives CDR1 SGHTA, CDR2 FQGNSA. The CDR3 sequence is 15 residues long. CDR3 region: CASSFSGGLRYTQYF. The CDR3, as DNA: TGTGCCAGCAGTTTTAGCGGGGGGCTCCGCTATACGCAGTATTTT.

This clonotype has just a few counts. The chain couples TRBV5-1 to TRBJ1-4; D is uncertain. The CDR3 loop spans 14 amino acids. Germline CDR1 reads SGHRS; CDR2 reads YFSETQ. V was shortened by 1 base and J by 4 bases, with 8 bases between the two germline ends. CDR3 DNA sequence: TGCGCCAGCAGCTTGACAGCTAATAATGAAAAACTGTTTTTT. Protein product: CASSLTANNEKLFF.

The chain links TRBV20-1 to TRBJ2-4; the D call may be TRBD1 or TRBD2 (5 bases each). The CDR3 loop spans 19 amino acids. Trimming left V 3 bases short and J 2 bases short, with 26 bases between. Germline lookup yields CDR1 DFQATT and CDR2 SNEGSKA (reference sequence). The CDR3 is CSASKIRGSVRDPKNIQYF. Written as DNA, the CDR3 is TGCAGTGCTAGCAAAATTCGGGGCTCCGTACGGGACCCCAAAAACATTCAGTACTTC.

In this sample, this clonotype turned up many times. V is TRBV7-9 and J is TRBJ2-1; 9 bases line up with TRBD2. J lost 7 bases, V lost 6 bases, and 19 bases had no gene match. In germline, CDR1 is SEHNR, CDR2 FQNEAQ (reference sequence). This CDR3 spans 18 amino acids. The CDR3 is CASSFPRRLAGMSNEQFF. DNA for the CDR3: TGTGCCAGCAGTTTCCCCCGCCGGCTAGCGGGAATGAGTAATGAGCAGTTCTTC.

This clonotype has ten or more counts. The V call is TRBV20-1, the J call TRBJ2-1, with a weak D call TRBD2 (5 bases). CDR1 DFQATT and CDR2 SNEGSKA come from the germline V gene (reference sequence). This CDR3 has 13 amino acids. V shed 6 bases and J shed 3 bases, with 12 bases lying between them. The CDR3 loop is CSAEDPSYNEQFF. The CDR3, as DNA: TGCAGTGCGGAGGACCCCAGCTACAATGAGCAGTTCTTC.

The chain uses TRBV20-1 and TRBJ2-1; 10 bases fit TRBD2. This CDR3 is built from 14 residues. Losses at the gene ends were 6 bases for V and 7 bases for J; bases not matched to a gene: 9. The V gene's germline CDR1 is DFQATT and CDR2 SNEGSKA (reference sequence). Written as DNA, the CDR3 is TGCAGTGCGATGGGACTAGCGAAAGGTAATGAGCAGTTCTTC. It codes for CSAMGLAKGNEQFF.